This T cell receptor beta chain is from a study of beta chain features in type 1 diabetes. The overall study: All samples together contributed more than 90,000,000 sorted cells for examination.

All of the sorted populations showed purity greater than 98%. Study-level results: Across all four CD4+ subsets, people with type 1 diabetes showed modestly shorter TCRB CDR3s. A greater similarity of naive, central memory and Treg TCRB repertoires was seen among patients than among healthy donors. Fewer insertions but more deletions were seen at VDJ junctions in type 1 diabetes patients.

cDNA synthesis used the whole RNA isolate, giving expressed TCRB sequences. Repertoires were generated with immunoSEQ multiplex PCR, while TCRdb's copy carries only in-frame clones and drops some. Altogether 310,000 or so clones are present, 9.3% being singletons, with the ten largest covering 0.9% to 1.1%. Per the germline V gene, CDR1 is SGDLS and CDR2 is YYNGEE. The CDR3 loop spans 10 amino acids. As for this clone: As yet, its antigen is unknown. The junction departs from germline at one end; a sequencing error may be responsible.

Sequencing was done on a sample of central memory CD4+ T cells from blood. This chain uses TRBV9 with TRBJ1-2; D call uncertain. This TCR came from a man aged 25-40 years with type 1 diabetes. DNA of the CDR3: TGTGCCAGCAGCGTAGTAAAGACTCGCTTC. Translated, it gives CASSVVKTRF.